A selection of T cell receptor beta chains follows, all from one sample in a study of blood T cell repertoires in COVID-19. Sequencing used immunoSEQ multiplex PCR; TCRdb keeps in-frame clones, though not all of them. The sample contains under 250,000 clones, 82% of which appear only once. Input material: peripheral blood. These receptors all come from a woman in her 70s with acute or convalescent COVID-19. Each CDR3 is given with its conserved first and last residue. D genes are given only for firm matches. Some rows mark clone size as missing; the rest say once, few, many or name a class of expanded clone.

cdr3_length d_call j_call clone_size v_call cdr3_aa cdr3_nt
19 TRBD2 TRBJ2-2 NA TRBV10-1 CASSGKVERGAANTGELFF TGCGCCAGCAGTGGCAAGGTCGAGCGGGGAGCCGCGAACACCGGGGAGCTGTTTTTT
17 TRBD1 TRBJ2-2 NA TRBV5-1 CASSPGPGTGDTGELFF TGCGCCAGCAGCCCCGGACCCGGGACAGGGGACACCGGGGAGCTGTTTTTT
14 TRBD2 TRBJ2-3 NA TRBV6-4 CASSPGGAQDTQYF TGTGCCAGCAGTCCCGGGGGGGCCCAAGATACGCAGTATTTT
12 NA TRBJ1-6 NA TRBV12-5 CASGLDSSPLHF TGTGCTAGTGGTTTGGACAGTTCACCCCTCCACTTT
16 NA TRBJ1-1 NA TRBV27 CASSAKMVGANTEAFF TGTGCCAGCAGTGCTAAAATGGTGGGGGCGAACACTGAAGCTTTCTTT
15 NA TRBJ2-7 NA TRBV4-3 CASSQWQGKGYEQYF TGCGCCAGCAGCCAATGGCAGGGGAAGGGGTACGAGCAGTACTTC
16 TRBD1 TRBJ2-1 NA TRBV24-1 CATSEYRGAGYNEQFF TGTGCCACCAGTGAATACAGGGGCGCAGGGTACAATGAGCAGTTCTTC
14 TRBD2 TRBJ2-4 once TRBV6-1 CASSESAGEDIQYF TGTGCCAGCAGTGAGTCGGCGGGGGAGGACATTCAGTACTTC
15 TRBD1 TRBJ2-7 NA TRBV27 CASSLPRTGGYEQYF TGTGCCAGCAGTTTACCACGGACAGGGGGGTACGAGCAGTACTTC
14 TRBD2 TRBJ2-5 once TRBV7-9 CASSLASGVETQYF TGTGCCAGCAGCTTAGCTAGCGGGGTTGAGACCCAGTACTTC
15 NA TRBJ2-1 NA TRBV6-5 CASSYSMGPAAEQFF TGTGCCAGCAGTTACTCGATGGGGCCTGCAGCTGAGCAGTTCTTC
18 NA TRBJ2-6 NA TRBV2 CASSPHSGPGAGANVLTF TGTGCCAGCAGTCCCCACTCAGGCCCAGGGGCTGGGGCCAACGTCCTGACTTTC
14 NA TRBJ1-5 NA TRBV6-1 CASSESNLGQPQHF TGTGCCAGCAGTGAATCAAATCTTGGCCAGCCCCAGCATTTT
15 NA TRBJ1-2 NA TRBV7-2 CASSRTRTDNYGYTF TGTGCCAGCAGCCGTACCCGGACAGATAACTATGGCTACACCTTC
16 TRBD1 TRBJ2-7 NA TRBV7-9 CASSLGRGTGSYEQYF TGTGCCAGCAGCTTAGGGAGGGGGACAGGGAGCTACGAGCAGTACTTC
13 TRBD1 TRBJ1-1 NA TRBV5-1 CASSPGGFTEAFF TGCGCCAGCAGCCCAGGGGGGTTCACTGAAGCTTTCTTT
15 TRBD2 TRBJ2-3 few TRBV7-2 CASSLRGGRTDTQYF TGTGCCAGCAGCTTACGGGGGGGCCGCACAGATACGCAGTATTTT
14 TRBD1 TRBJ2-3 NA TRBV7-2 CASSNRGRPDTQYF TGTGCCAGCAGCAACAGGGGGCGCCCAGATACGCAGTATTTT
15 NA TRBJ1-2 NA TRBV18 CASSPRDSKTYGYTF TGTGCCAGCTCACCTCGGGACTCAAAGACCTATGGCTACACCTTC
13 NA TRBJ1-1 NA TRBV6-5 CASSYGGYTEAFF TGTGCCAGCAGTTACGGAGGGTACACTGAAGCTTTCTTT
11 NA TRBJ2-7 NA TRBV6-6 CASSYHREQYF TGTGCCAGCAGTTACCACAGGGAGCAGTACTTC
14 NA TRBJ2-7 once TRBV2 CASSAESVVYEQYF TGTGCCAGCAGTGCGGAGTCGGTGGTCTACGAGCAGTACTTC
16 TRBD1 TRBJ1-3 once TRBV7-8 CASSQQGSHSGNTIYF TGTGCCAGCAGCCAACAGGGGTCCCACTCTGGAAACACCATATATTTT
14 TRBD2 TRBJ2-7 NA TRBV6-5 CASSYTGRGYEQYF TGTGCCAGCAGTTATACCGGGAGGGGCTACGAGCAGTACTTC
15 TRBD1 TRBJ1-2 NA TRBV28 CASSFGGQGSHGYTF TGTGCCAGCAGTTTTGGGGGACAGGGGTCGCATGGCTACACCTTC
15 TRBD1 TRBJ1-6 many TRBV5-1 CASSPGTDYNSPLHF TGCGCCAGCAGCCCAGGGACAGACTATAATTCACCCCTCCACTTT
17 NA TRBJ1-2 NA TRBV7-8 CASSLAFPYEGLGGYTF TGTGCCAGCAGCTTAGCGTTCCCGTACGAGGGACTAGGCGGCTACACCTTC
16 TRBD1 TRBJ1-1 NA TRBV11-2 CASSLLEGQGKTEAFF TGTGCCAGCAGCTTACTCGAGGGACAGGGGAAGACTGAAGCTTTCTTT
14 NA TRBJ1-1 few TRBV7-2 CASSEGQSRYLAFF TGTGCCAGCAGCGAAGGACAATCAAGGTATTTAGCTTTCTTT